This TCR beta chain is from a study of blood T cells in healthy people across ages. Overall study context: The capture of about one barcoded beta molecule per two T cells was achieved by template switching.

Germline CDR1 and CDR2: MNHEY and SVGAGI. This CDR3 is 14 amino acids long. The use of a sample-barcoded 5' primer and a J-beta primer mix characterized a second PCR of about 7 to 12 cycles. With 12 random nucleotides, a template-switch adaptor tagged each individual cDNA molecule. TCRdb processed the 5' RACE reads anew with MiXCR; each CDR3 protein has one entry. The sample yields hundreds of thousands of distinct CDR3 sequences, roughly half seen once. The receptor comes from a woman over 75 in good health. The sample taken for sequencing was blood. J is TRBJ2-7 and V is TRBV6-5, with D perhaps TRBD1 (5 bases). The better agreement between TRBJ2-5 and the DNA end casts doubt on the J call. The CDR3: CASSGGRVVGTQYF. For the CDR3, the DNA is TGTGCCAGCAGTGGTGGCAGGGTGGTTGGGACCCAGTACTTC.